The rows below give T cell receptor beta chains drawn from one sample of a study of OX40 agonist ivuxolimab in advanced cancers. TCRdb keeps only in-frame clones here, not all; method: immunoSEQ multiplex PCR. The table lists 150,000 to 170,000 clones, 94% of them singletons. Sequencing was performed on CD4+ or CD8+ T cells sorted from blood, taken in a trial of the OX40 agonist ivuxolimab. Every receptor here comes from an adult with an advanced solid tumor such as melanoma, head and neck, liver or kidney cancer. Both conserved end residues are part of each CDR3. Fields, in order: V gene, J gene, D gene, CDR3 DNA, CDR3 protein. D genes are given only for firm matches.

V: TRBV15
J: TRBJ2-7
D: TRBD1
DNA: TGTGCCACCAGCAGAGATCGGGACGTCCGGGGACAGAGCTCCTACGAGCAGTACTTC
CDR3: CATSRDRDVRGQSSYEQYF

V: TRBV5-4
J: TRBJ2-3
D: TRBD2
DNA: TGTGCCAGCAGTCATGGAAAGGGACTAGCGGCAGATACGCAGTATTTT
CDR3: CASSHGKGLAADTQYF

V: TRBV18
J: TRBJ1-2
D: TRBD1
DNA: TGTGCCAGCTCACCCGGACAGGGAGACAACTATGGCTACACCTTC
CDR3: CASSPGQGDNYGYTF

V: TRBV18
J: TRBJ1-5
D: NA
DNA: TGTGCCAGCTCACCGGCCAATCAGCCCCAGCATTTT
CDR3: CASSPANQPQHF

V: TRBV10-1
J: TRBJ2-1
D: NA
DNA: TGCGCCAGCAGTGAGTCAAGGTTCTACAATGAGCAGTTCTTC
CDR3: CASSESRFYNEQFF

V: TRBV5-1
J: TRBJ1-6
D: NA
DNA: TGCGCCAGCAGCCCCGGGACCGACGATGCCGCCTCCTATAATTCACCCCTCCACTTT
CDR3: CASSPGTDDAASYNSPLHF

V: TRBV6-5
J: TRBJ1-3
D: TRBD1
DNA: TGTGCCAGCAGAGTCGGACAGGGCTCTGGAAACACCATATATTTT
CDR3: CASRVGQGSGNTIYF

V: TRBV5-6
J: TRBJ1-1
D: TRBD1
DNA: TGTGCCAGCAGCCCATGGACAGGGGGGTGGGTCACTGAAGCTTTCTTT
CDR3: CASSPWTGGWVTEAFF

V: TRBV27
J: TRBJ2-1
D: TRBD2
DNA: TGTGCCAGCAGAGGACTAGCGGGGTCCAATGAGCAGTTCTTC
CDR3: CASRGLAGSNEQFF

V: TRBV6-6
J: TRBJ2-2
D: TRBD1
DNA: TGTGCCAGCAGTTACTCTGGACAGGGGTCCGGGGAGCTGTTTTTT
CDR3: CASSYSGQGSGELFF

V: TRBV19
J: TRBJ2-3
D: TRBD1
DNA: TGTGCCAGTAGTACCACAGGGGTCAGGGCAGATACGCAGTATTTT
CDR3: CASSTTGVRADTQYF

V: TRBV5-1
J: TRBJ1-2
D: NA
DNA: TGCGCCAGCAGCCCTGGACAGAGCTATGGCTACACCTTC
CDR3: CASSPGQSYGYTF

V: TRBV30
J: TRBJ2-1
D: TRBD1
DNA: TGTGCCTGGAGTAAGGACAGGTTATACAATGAGCAGTTCTTC
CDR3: CAWSKDRLYNEQFF

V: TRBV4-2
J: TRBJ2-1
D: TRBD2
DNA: TGTGCCAGCAGCCGACAGGGACTAGCGGGTGACAATGAGCAGTTCTTC
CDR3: CASSRQGLAGDNEQFF

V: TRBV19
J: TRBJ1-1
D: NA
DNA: TGTGCCAGTAGTAATACAGGGACTGAAGCTTTCTTT
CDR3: CASSNTGTEAFF

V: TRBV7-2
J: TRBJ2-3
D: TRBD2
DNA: TGTGCCAGCAGCCCCGGACTAGCCGCCACTAGCACAGATACGCAGTATTTT
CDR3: CASSPGLAATSTDTQYF

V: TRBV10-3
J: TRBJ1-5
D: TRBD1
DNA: TGTGCCATCTCGAGTGACAGGGGCGATCAGCCCCAGCATTTT
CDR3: CAISSDRGDQPQHF

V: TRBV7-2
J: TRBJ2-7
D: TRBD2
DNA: TGTGCCAGCAGCTTAGGACTAGCGGGAGCCTACGAGCAGTACTTC
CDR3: CASSLGLAGAYEQYF

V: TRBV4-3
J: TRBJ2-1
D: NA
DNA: TGCGCCAGCAGCCAAGAGGCAGGAACCAATGAGCAGTTCTTC
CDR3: CASSQEAGTNEQFF